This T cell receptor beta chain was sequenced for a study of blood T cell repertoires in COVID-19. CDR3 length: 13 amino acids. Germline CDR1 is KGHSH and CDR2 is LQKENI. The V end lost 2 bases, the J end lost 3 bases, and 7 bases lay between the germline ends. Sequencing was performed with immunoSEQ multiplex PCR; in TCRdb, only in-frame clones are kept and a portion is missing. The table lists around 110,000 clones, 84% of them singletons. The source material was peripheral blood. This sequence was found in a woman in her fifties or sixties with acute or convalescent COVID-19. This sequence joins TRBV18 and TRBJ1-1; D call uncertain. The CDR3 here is CASSPEQDTEAFF. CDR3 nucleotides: TGTGCCAGCTCACCAGAGCAGGACACTGAAGCTTTCTTT. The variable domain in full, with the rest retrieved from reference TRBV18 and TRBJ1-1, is NAGVMQNPRHLVRRRGQEARLRCSPMKGHSHVYWYRQLPEEGLKFMVYLQKENIIDESGMPKERFSAEFPKEGPSILRIQQVVRGDSAAYFCASSPEQDTEAFFGQGTRLTVV.